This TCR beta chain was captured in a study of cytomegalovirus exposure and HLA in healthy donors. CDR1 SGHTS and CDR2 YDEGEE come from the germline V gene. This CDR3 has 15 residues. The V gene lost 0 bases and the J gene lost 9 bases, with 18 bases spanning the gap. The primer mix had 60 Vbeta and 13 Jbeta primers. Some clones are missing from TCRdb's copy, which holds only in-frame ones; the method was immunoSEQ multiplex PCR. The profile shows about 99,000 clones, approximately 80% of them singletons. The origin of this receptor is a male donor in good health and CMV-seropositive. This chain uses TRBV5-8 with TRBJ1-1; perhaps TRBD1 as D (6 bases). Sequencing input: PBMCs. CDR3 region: CASSLAWDTATKAFF. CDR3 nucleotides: TGTGCCAGCAGCTTGGCTTGGGACACAGCCACGAAAGCTTTCTTT.